Listed below are T cell receptor beta chains from one sample, sequenced in a study of T cell repertoires in cytomegalovirus infection. TCRdb independently ran MiXCR on the reads; one entry per CDR3 protein. The table shows 650,000 to 900,000 distinct CDR3 sequences, with roughly 28% occurring only once. Their antigens are not known. The sample in question was cultured CD8+ T cells from PBMCs, obtained from culture after CMV antigen stimulation. The receptors originated from a human donor in good health (CMV status not recorded). Some clones in this sample may be carry-over from other donors' samples. Each CDR3 is given with its conserved first and last residue. The order of the fields is CDR3 length, clone size, D gene, V gene, J gene, CDR3 DNA, CDR3 protein. The D gene is left open where the match is weak. Expanded clones are given a class, and other clones once, few, many or no size at all.

cdr3_length: 15; clone_size: NA; d_call: TRBD1; v_call: TRBV12-3/TRBV12-4; j_call: TRBJ2-1; cdr3_nt: TGTGCCAGCACGGGACAGGGAGGGCCGAGGAGTGAGCAGTTCTTC; cdr3_aa: CASTGQGGPRSEQFF
cdr3_length: 14; clone_size: NA; d_call: NA; v_call: TRBV7-9; j_call: TRBJ2-5; cdr3_nt: TGTGCCAGCAGCTTGCGGACAGTCCAAGAGACCCAGTACTTC; cdr3_aa: CASSLRTVQETQYF
cdr3_length: 13; clone_size: NA; d_call: NA; v_call: TRBV3-1; j_call: TRBJ2-7; cdr3_nt: TGTGCCAGCAGCCTGGCCAGAAACTACGAGCAGTACTTC; cdr3_aa: CASSLARNYEQYF
cdr3_length: 14; clone_size: few; d_call: NA; v_call: TRBV10-3; j_call: TRBJ1-2; cdr3_nt: TGTGCCATCAGTGAGTCGGCAGGGGTCTATGGCTACACCTTC; cdr3_aa: CAISESAGVYGYTF
cdr3_length: 15; clone_size: NA; d_call: NA; v_call: TRBV15; j_call: TRBJ2-7; cdr3_nt: TGTGCCACCAGCGAGGGGCGGGGAACCCCCTACGAGCAGTACTTC; cdr3_aa: CATSEGRGTPYEQYF
cdr3_length: 14; clone_size: few; d_call: TRBD1; v_call: TRBV12-3/TRBV12-4; j_call: TRBJ2-5; cdr3_nt: TGTGCCAGCACCCGGGGACAGGGGCAAGAGACCCAGTACTTC; cdr3_aa: CASTRGQGQETQYF
cdr3_length: 12; clone_size: few; d_call: NA; v_call: TRBV7-6; j_call: TRBJ2-2; cdr3_nt: TGTGCCAGCAGACCTCCCCCCGGGGAGCTGTTTTTT; cdr3_aa: CASRPPPGELFF
cdr3_length: 16; clone_size: many; d_call: TRBD1; v_call: TRBV7-8; j_call: TRBJ1-5; cdr3_nt: TGTGCCAGCAGCTACTCCCCGGGACAGAGGAGGCAGCCCCAGCATTTT; cdr3_aa: CASSYSPGQRRQPQHF
cdr3_length: 16; clone_size: NA; d_call: NA; v_call: TRBV9; j_call: TRBJ2-1; cdr3_nt: TGTGCCAGCAGCCCGTACCGGGACGCCTCCTACAATGAGCAGTTCTTC; cdr3_aa: CASSPYRDASYNEQFF
cdr3_length: 13; clone_size: few; d_call: TRBD1; v_call: TRBV29-1; j_call: TRBJ2-1; cdr3_nt: TGCAGCGCCCGGGACAGGGGGTTCAATGAGCAGTTCTTC; cdr3_aa: CSARDRGFNEQFF
cdr3_length: 13; clone_size: few; d_call: TRBD1; v_call: TRBV10-2; j_call: TRBJ2-3; cdr3_nt: TGCGCCAGCAGTGAGGGGGGGACAGGTTCGCAGTATTTT; cdr3_aa: CASSEGGTGSQYF
cdr3_length: 12; clone_size: NA; d_call: NA; v_call: TRBV7-4; j_call: TRBJ1-2; cdr3_nt: TGTGCCAGCGTGGGGTTTGGATATGGCTACACCTTC; cdr3_aa: CASVGFGYGYTF
cdr3_length: 16; clone_size: NA; d_call: TRBD1; v_call: TRBV6-2/TRBV6-3; j_call: TRBJ1-4; cdr3_nt: TGTGCCAGCAGTTTTTTCATACAGGGGATTGGTGAAAAACTGTTTTTT; cdr3_aa: CASSFFIQGIGEKLFF
cdr3_length: 17; clone_size: NA; d_call: TRBD1; v_call: TRBV2; j_call: TRBJ1-5; cdr3_nt: TGTGCCAGCAGCCTACGACAGGGGCATCGTTTAGATCAGCCCCAGCATTTT; cdr3_aa: CASSLRQGHRLDQPQHF
cdr3_length: 16; clone_size: many; d_call: TRBD2; v_call: TRBV4-3; j_call: TRBJ2-1; cdr3_nt: TGCGCCAGCAGCCAAGAAAGCGGGGGGGCCTACAATGAGCAGTTCTTC; cdr3_aa: CASSQESGGAYNEQFF
cdr3_length: 17; clone_size: few; d_call: TRBD2; v_call: TRBV4-1; j_call: TRBJ2-1; cdr3_nt: TGCGCCAGCAGCCACCAGCCCGGGACTAGCGGCTACAATGAGCAGTTCTTC; cdr3_aa: CASSHQPGTSGYNEQFF
cdr3_length: 14; clone_size: NA; d_call: TRBD1; v_call: TRBV7-8; j_call: TRBJ1-2; cdr3_nt: TGTGCCAGCAGCGGCAGGGACAGGGAACATGGCTACACCTTC; cdr3_aa: CASSGRDREHGYTF
cdr3_length: 14; clone_size: few; d_call: TRBD1; v_call: TRBV6-2/TRBV6-3; j_call: TRBJ1-2; cdr3_nt: TGTGCCACCGTAGCCGGGACAGGATACTATGGCTACACCTTC; cdr3_aa: CATVAGTGYYGYTF
cdr3_length: 16; clone_size: NA; d_call: TRBD2; v_call: TRBV7-8; j_call: TRBJ2-2; cdr3_nt: TGTGCCAGCAACGTAGCGGGCCGTTTGAAGACCGGGGAGCGGTTTTTT; cdr3_aa: CASNVAGRLKTGERFF
cdr3_length: 15; clone_size: few; d_call: NA; v_call: TRBV7-9; j_call: TRBJ1-1; cdr3_nt: TGTGCCAGCAGCACCCGATGGGGGGGCAACACTGAAGCTTTCTTT; cdr3_aa: CASSTRWGGNTEAFF
cdr3_length: 15; clone_size: few; d_call: TRBD1; v_call: TRBV7-6; j_call: TRBJ1-1; cdr3_nt: TGTGCCAGCAGCTCTGACAGGGTGATGAACGCTGAAGCTTTCTTT; cdr3_aa: CASSSDRVMNAEAFF
cdr3_length: 18; clone_size: NA; d_call: TRBD2; v_call: TRBV6-1; j_call: TRBJ2-1; cdr3_nt: TGTGCCAGCAGTGAAGCGGGGTTTAGCGGGAGCTCCTACAATGAGCAGTTCTTC; cdr3_aa: CASSEAGFSGSSYNEQFF
cdr3_length: 17; clone_size: medium-sized; d_call: NA; v_call: TRBV7-2; j_call: TRBJ2-2; cdr3_nt: TGTGCCAGCAGCTTTTCCCACCGGGTCTTTAACGCCGGGGAGCTGTTTTTT; cdr3_aa: CASSFSHRVFNAGELFF
cdr3_length: 15; clone_size: few; d_call: NA; v_call: TRBV7-6; j_call: TRBJ2-5; cdr3_nt: TGTGCTAGCAGCTTAGGCCGGGCCCTCCAAGAGACCCAGTACTTC; cdr3_aa: CASSLGRALQETQYF
cdr3_length: 16; clone_size: NA; d_call: TRBD2; v_call: TRBV24-1; j_call: TRBJ2-1; cdr3_nt: TGTGCCACCAGTGATGGTGGGCTCTGGGGGGGCAATGAGCAGTTCTTC; cdr3_aa: CATSDGGLWGGNEQFF
cdr3_length: 12; clone_size: many; d_call: NA; v_call: TRBV12-5; j_call: TRBJ2-7; cdr3_nt: TGTGCTAGTGGTTTGGGTGCCTACGAGCAGTACTTC; cdr3_aa: CASGLGAYEQYF
cdr3_length: 15; clone_size: few; d_call: TRBD2; v_call: TRBV10-3; j_call: TRBJ2-5; cdr3_nt: TGTGCCATCAGTGAGTCGGCTAGCGGGGGGGAGACCCAGTACTTC; cdr3_aa: CAISESASGGETQYF
cdr3_length: 13; clone_size: few; d_call: NA; v_call: TRBV7-9; j_call: TRBJ2-2; cdr3_nt: TGTGCCAGCAGCTTTTGGGAATCCGGGGAGCTGTTTTTT; cdr3_aa: CASSFWESGELFF
cdr3_length: 18; clone_size: NA; d_call: TRBD1; v_call: TRBV12-3/TRBV12-4; j_call: TRBJ2-2; cdr3_nt: TGTGCCAGCACCCAACGGTTACAGGGGGTCAGATACACCGGGGAGCTGTTTTTT; cdr3_aa: CASTQRLQGVRYTGELFF
cdr3_length: 15; clone_size: many; d_call: NA; v_call: TRBV27; j_call: TRBJ1-1; cdr3_nt: TGTGCCAGCAGCCTTCAACCGGGACTTTTAACTGAAGCTTTCTTT; cdr3_aa: CASSLQPGLLTEAFF
cdr3_length: 16; clone_size: NA; d_call: TRBD2; v_call: TRBV28; j_call: TRBJ2-3; cdr3_nt: TGTGCCAGCAGTTTAATTCGGGGGGATGGCACAGATACGCAGTATTTT; cdr3_aa: CASSLIRGDGTDTQYF
cdr3_length: 13; clone_size: NA; d_call: NA; v_call: TRBV24-1; j_call: TRBJ1-3; cdr3_nt: TGTGCCACCAGTGATAGCTCTGGAAACACCATATATTTT; cdr3_aa: CATSDSSGNTIYF
cdr3_length: 15; clone_size: NA; d_call: NA; v_call: TRBV5-1; j_call: TRBJ1-4; cdr3_nt: TGCGCCAGCAGCCCGGACGGGGGGCTTAATGAAAAACTGTTTTTT; cdr3_aa: CASSPDGGLNEKLFF
cdr3_length: 15; clone_size: NA; d_call: TRBD2; v_call: TRBV6-2/TRBV6-3; j_call: TRBJ2-3; cdr3_nt: TGTGCCAGCAGTTTGACGGGGGGGCAGGTAGATACGCAGTATTTT; cdr3_aa: CASSLTGGQVDTQYF
cdr3_length: 16; clone_size: NA; d_call: NA; v_call: TRBV20-1; j_call: TRBJ2-1; cdr3_nt: TGCAGTGCTAGAAAATTTCCCGATGGACTCCACAATGAGCAGTTCTTC; cdr3_aa: CSARKFPDGLHNEQFF
cdr3_length: 12; clone_size: once; d_call: NA; v_call: TRBV24-1; j_call: TRBJ1-1; cdr3_nt: TGTGCCACCAGTGATGGCTTATCTGAAGCTTTCTTT; cdr3_aa: CATSDGLSEAFF
cdr3_length: 13; clone_size: many; d_call: NA; v_call: TRBV5-4; j_call: TRBJ1-1; cdr3_nt: TGTGCCAGCAGCACATCATCGAACACTGAAGCTTTCTTT; cdr3_aa: CASSTSSNTEAFF
cdr3_length: 13; clone_size: NA; d_call: NA; v_call: TRBV12-3/TRBV12-4; j_call: TRBJ1-5; cdr3_nt: TGTGCCAGCCGGGGAGATAGCAATCAGCCCCAGCATTTT; cdr3_aa: CASRGDSNQPQHF
cdr3_length: 14; clone_size: NA; d_call: NA; v_call: TRBV19; j_call: TRBJ1-2; cdr3_nt: TGTGCCAGTAGTCCCGGGACCTTCTTATATGGCTACACCTTC; cdr3_aa: CASSPGTFLYGYTF
cdr3_length: 16; clone_size: NA; d_call: TRBD2; v_call: TRBV7-4; j_call: TRBJ2-1; cdr3_nt: TGTGCCAGCAGCTTAGCTGCGGGACTAGCAACTGATGAGCAGTTCTTC; cdr3_aa: CASSLAAGLATDEQFF
cdr3_length: 14; clone_size: few; d_call: NA; v_call: TRBV24-1; j_call: TRBJ2-2; cdr3_nt: TGTGCCACCAGTGATTTGGCTAGTACCGGGGAGCTGTTTTTT; cdr3_aa: CATSDLASTGELFF
cdr3_length: 14; clone_size: once; d_call: NA; v_call: TRBV20-1; j_call: TRBJ1-2; cdr3_nt: TGCAGTGCTAGAGCCCGGGACACGAGATATGGCTACACCTTC; cdr3_aa: CSARARDTRYGYTF
cdr3_length: 15; clone_size: few; d_call: NA; v_call: TRBV7-6; j_call: TRBJ1-1; cdr3_nt: TGTGCCAGCAGCCCATTGAGAGGCTCCAACACTGAAGCTTTCTTT; cdr3_aa: CASSPLRGSNTEAFF
cdr3_length: 15; clone_size: few; d_call: TRBD2; v_call: TRBV6-1; j_call: TRBJ2-3; cdr3_nt: TGTGCCAGCAGTGAGAGGCGGGGGGGCGCTGATACGCAGTATTTT; cdr3_aa: CASSERRGGADTQYF
cdr3_length: 14; clone_size: few; d_call: NA; v_call: TRBV4-3; j_call: TRBJ1-1; cdr3_nt: TGCGCCAGCAGCTTCCACTTGTTGAACACTGAAGCTTTCTTT; cdr3_aa: CASSFHLLNTEAFF
cdr3_length: 18; clone_size: once; d_call: TRBD2; v_call: TRBV20-1; j_call: TRBJ2-1; cdr3_nt: TGCAGTGCTAGAGAGGGGGGGACTACCGCCATGACCTACAATGAGCAGTTCTTC; cdr3_aa: CSAREGGTTAMTYNEQFF
cdr3_length: 21; clone_size: few; d_call: TRBD2; v_call: TRBV6-5; j_call: TRBJ2-3; cdr3_nt: TGTGCCAGCAGTTACTCGGTTTTAGGGACTAGCGGGGGCGTCGCCAAGGATACGCAGTATTTT; cdr3_aa: CASSYSVLGTSGGVAKDTQYF
cdr3_length: 11; clone_size: NA; d_call: NA; v_call: TRBV6-1; j_call: TRBJ1-5; cdr3_nt: TGTGCCACCCGTAAGGGGCCGCCCCAGCATTTT; cdr3_aa: CATRKGPPQHF
cdr3_length: 17; clone_size: NA; d_call: NA; v_call: TRBV6-2/TRBV6-3; j_call: TRBJ2-3; cdr3_nt: TGTGCCAGCAGTTACTCGCGGGGCCCTCTCATCGCAGATACGCAGTATTTT; cdr3_aa: CASSYSRGPLIADTQYF
cdr3_length: 14; clone_size: few; d_call: NA; v_call: TRBV6-5; j_call: TRBJ1-2; cdr3_nt: TGTGCCAGCAGTTATCAGGGAGGTGGCTATGGCTACACCTTC; cdr3_aa: CASSYQGGGYGYTF
cdr3_length: 16; clone_size: few; d_call: NA; v_call: TRBV3-1; j_call: TRBJ2-1; cdr3_nt: TGTGCCAGCAGCCAAGATCCCGGGGTCTCCTACAATGAGCAGTTCTTC; cdr3_aa: CASSQDPGVSYNEQFF
cdr3_length: 12; clone_size: NA; d_call: NA; v_call: TRBV7-9; j_call: TRBJ1-2; cdr3_nt: TGTGCCAGCAGCCACCCCCGGAATGGCCACACCTTC; cdr3_aa: CASSHPRNGHTF
cdr3_length: 16; clone_size: NA; d_call: NA; v_call: TRBV27; j_call: TRBJ2-3; cdr3_nt: TGTGCCAGCAGATCGCTACAGGGATTTAGCACAGATACGCAGTATTTT; cdr3_aa: CASRSLQGFSTDTQYF